This TCR beta chain was documented in a study of CD8 T cells in Susac syndrome. RNA in amounts of roughly 0.5 to 1 ug was reverse transcribed with random hexamers. TCRdb analysed the immunoSEQ multiplex PCR reads with MiXCR anew, one entry per CDR3 protein. Of roughly 200,000 distinct CDR3 sequences listed, around 95% are singletons. There are 20 residues in the CDR3. Germline lookup yields CDR1 SQVTM and CDR2 ANQGSEA. The J segment lost 0 bases and the V segment lost 2 bases, leaving 14 bases of the junction unmatched. The clonotype comes from a human donor with multiple sclerosis. The chain uses TRBV29-1 and TRBJ2-4; TRBD1 agrees at 12 bases. Sequencing input: CD4+ T cells from PBMCs. CDR3 sequence reads: CSVENFFRDRGRLAKNIQYF. DNA of the CDR3: TGCAGCGTTGAAAATTTCTTCCGGGACAGGGGGCGACTAGCCAAAAACATTCAGTACTTC.